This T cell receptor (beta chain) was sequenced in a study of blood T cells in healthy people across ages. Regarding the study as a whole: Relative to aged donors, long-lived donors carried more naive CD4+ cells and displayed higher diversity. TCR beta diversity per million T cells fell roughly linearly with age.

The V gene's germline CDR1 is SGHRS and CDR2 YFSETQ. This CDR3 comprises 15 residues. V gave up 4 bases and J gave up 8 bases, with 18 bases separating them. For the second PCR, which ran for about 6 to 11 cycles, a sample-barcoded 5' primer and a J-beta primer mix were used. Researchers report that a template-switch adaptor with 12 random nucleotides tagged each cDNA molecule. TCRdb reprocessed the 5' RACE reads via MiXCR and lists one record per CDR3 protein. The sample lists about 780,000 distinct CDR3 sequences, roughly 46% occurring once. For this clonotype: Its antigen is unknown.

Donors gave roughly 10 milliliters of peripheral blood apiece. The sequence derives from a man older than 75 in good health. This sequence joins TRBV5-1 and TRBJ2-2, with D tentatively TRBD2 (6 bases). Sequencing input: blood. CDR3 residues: CASSTPGTYEGELFF. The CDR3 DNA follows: TGCGCCAGCAGCACCCCCGGGACTTACGAGGGGGAGCTGTTTTTT.